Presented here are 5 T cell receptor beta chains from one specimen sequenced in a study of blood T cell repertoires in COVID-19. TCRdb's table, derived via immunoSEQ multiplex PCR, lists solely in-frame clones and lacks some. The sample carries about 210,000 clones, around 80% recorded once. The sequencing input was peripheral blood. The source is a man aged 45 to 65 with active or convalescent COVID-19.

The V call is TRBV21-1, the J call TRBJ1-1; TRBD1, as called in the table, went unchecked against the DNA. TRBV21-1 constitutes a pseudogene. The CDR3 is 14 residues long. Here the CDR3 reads CASQASVRGTEAFF. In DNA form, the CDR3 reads TGTGCCAGCCAAGCATCGGTCAGGGGCACTGAAGCTTTCTTT.

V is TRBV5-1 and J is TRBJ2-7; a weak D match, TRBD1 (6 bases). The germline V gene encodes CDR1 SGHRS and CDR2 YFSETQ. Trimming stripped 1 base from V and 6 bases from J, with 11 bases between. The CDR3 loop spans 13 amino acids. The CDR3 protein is CASSLQGMSEQYF. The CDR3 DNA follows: TGCGCCAGCAGCTTGCAGGGGATGAGCGAGCAGTACTTC. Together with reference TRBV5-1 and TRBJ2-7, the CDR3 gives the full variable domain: KAGVTQTPRYLIKTRGQQVTLSCSPISGHRSVSWYQQTPGQGLQFLFEYFSETQRNKGNFPGRFSGRQFSNSRSEMNVSTLELGDSALYLCASSLQGMSEQYFGPGTRLTVT.

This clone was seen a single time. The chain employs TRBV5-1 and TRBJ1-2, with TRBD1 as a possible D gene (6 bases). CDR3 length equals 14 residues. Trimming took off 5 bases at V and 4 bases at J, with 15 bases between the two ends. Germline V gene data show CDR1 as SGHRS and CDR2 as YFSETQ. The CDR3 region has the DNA TGCGCCAGCAGGTTTACAGGGTTCGTCTATGGCTACACCTTC. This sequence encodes CASRFTGFVYGYTF.

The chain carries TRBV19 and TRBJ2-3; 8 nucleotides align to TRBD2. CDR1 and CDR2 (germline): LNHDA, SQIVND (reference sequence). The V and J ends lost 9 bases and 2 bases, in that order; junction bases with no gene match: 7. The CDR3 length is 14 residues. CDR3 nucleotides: TGTGCCAGCAAGCGGGGGAGTGACACAGATACGCAGTATTTT. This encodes CASKRGSDTDTQYF. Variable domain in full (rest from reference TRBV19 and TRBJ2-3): DGGITQSPKYLFRKEGQNVTLSCEQNLNHDAMYWYRQDPGQGLRLIYYSQIVNDFQKGDIAEGYSVSREKKESFPLTVTSAQKNPTAFYLCASKRGSDTDTQYFGPGTRLTVL.

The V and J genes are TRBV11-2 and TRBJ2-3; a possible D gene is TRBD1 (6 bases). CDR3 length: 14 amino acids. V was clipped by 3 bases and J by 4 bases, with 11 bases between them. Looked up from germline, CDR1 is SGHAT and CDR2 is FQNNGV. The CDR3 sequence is CASSLATGSDTQYF. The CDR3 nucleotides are TGTGCCAGCAGCTTGGCCACAGGGTCAGATACGCAGTATTTT.